The 32 T cell receptor beta chains below come from one sample, sequenced in a study of OX40 agonist ivuxolimab in advanced cancers. Some clones are missing from TCRdb's copy, which holds only in-frame ones; the method was immunoSEQ multiplex PCR. Of approximately 24,000 clones listed, approximately 85% are singletons. The source was CD4+ or CD8+ T cells sorted from blood, collected in a trial of the OX40 agonist ivuxolimab. Receptors originate from an adult with an advanced solid tumor such as melanoma, head and neck, liver or kidney cancer.

The J gene is TRBJ1-2, the V gene TRBV6-5; D remains unclear. Between the trimmed V and J ends, which lost 8 bases and 13 bases, there was a span of 14 bases. The CDR3 spans 10 residues. Per germline, CDR1 MNHEY and CDR2 SVGAGI. This CDR3 is CASGFGGITF. Written as DNA, the CDR3 is TGTGCCAGCGGGTTCGGTGGCATCACCTTC.

The rearrangement links TRBV2 to TRBJ2-7; the D is unclear. Germline values: CDR1 SNHLY, CDR2 FYNNEI. The CDR3 extends over 13 amino acids. V gave up 11 bases and J gave up 2 bases, with 16 bases separating them. The CDR3 bases are TGTGCCGCCAGAGGTCTAACACCCTACGAGCAGTACTTC. Protein product: CAARGLTPYEQYF.

The V call is TRBV6-5, the J call TRBJ1-1; D unclear. The CDR3 is made up of 16 amino acids. Germline-derived CDR1 and CDR2 are MNHEY and SVGAGI. Trimming pared 1 base from V and 2 bases from J, leaving 14 bases between. The CDR3 sequence: CASSYYPDILNTEAFF. The CDR3 region has the DNA TGTGCCAGCAGTTACTATCCTGACATTTTAAACACTGAAGCTTTCTTT.

This chain connects TRBV28 to TRBJ2-7; possibly TRBD1 for D (5 bases). Trimming stripped 8 bases from V and 1 base from J, with 9 bases between. Per germline, CDR1 MDHEN and CDR2 SYDVKM. The CDR3 contains 12 residues. Written as DNA, the CDR3 is TGTGCCAGCCAGGACATATCCTACGAGCAGTACTTC. Protein product: CASQDISYEQYF.

This clone was seen a few times. The rearrangement joins TRBV6-1 to TRBJ2-7; D is ambiguous. Per the germline V gene, CDR1 is MNHNS and CDR2 is SASEGT. V gave up 7 bases and J gave up 3 bases, with 13 bases separating them. The length of the CDR3 is 13 residues. In DNA, the CDR3 is TGTGCCAGCACCCTGGAACTGGACTACGAGCAGTACTTC. This gives the protein CASTLELDYEQYF.

This chain connects TRBV7-9 to TRBJ1-6, with 7 bases that match TRBD1. Per the germline V gene, CDR1 is SEHNR and CDR2 is FQNEAQ (reference sequence). This CDR3 has 15 amino acids. The trim removed 4 bases at V and 7 bases at J, leaving 7 bases unmatched. CDR3: CASSYRDSWNSPLHF. The CDR3 DNA follows: TGTGCCAGCAGCTATCGGGACAGTTGGAATTCACCCCTCCACTTT.

This chain uses TRBV9 with TRBJ2-7; possible D gene TRBD1, 6 bases. With 0 bases removed from V and 4 bases from J, the gap between germline ends came to 11 bases. Germline lookup yields CDR1 SGDLS and CDR2 YYNGEE. CDR3 length: 14 residues. CDR3 residues: CASSVGWGQYEQYF. The CDR3 DNA sequence: TGTGCCAGCAGCGTAGGGTGGGGGCAATACGAGCAGTACTTC.

The rearrangement uses TRBV5-7 and TRBJ1-5; the D gene is possibly TRBD1 (6 bases). TRBV5-7 is flagged as an ORF with uncertain function. The CDR3 has 12 residues. The ends were cut back, 6 bases at V and 4 bases at J, with 8 bases in the middle. CDR3 loop: CASKGGNQPQHF. In DNA form, the CDR3 reads TGTGCCAGCAAAGGGGGGAATCAGCCCCAGCATTTT.

V and J are TRBV6-5 and TRBJ1-2; 8 bases agree with TRBD1. The CDR3 spans 15 residues. From germline, CDR1 is MNHEY and CDR2 SVGAGI. Trimming at V came to 10 bases and at J to 4 bases, leaving 14 bases not matched to a gene. The chain's CDR3 is CATGQGSWASYGYTF. CDR3 nucleotide sequence: TGTGCCACCGGACAGGGATCTTGGGCATCCTATGGCTACACCTTC.

This chain uses TRBV9 with TRBJ2-5, with 10 bases that match TRBD1. Losses at the gene ends were 6 bases for V and 5 bases for J; bases not matched to a gene: 10. This CDR3 comprises 15 residues. CDR1 is SGDLS, CDR2 YYNGEE, per germline. The CDR3 protein is CASTLSGTGDETQYF. The CDR3 DNA reads as TGTGCCAGCACCTTATCCGGGACAGGGGACGAGACCCAGTACTTC.

The chain couples TRBV20-1 to TRBJ2-7; D gene unclear. The V end lost 2 bases, the J end lost 3 bases, and 5 bases lay between the germline ends. Germline V gene sequence: CDR1 DFQATT, CDR2 SNEGSKA (reference sequence). This CDR3 contains 11 residues. The CDR3 sequence: CSARYSYEQYF. DNA of the CDR3: TGCAGTGCTAGATACAGCTACGAGCAGTACTTC.

The chain couples TRBV4-1 to TRBJ2-7; 10 bases align to TRBD1. The CDR3 is 15 residues long. Trimming cost V 4 bases and J 5 bases; bases outside gene matches: 8. Per the germline V gene, CDR1 is MGHRA and CDR2 is YSYEKL. This CDR3 is CASSRFGTGDDEQYF. Here the CDR3 DNA reads TGCGCCAGCAGCCGTTTCGGGACAGGGGACGACGAGCAGTACTTC.

The genes are TRBV6-6 and TRBJ2-7, with D tentatively TRBD1 (5 bases). V lost 5 bases and J 8 bases, leaving 13 bases between the germline ends. There are 12 residues in the CDR3. From germline, CDR1 is MNHNY and CDR2 SVGAGI (reference sequence). The CDR3 sequence is CASSLDSHKQYF. CDR3 sequence (DNA): TGTGCCAGCAGTCTTGACAGCCACAAGCAGTACTTC.

The chain joins TRBV6-5 to TRBJ1-2; D call uncertain. Germline lookup yields CDR1 MNHEY and CDR2 SVGAGI. The CDR3 is made up of 12 amino acids. V was pared by 6 bases and J by 7 bases, with 12 bases between. The CDR3 loop is CASRGSGVGYTF. DNA for the CDR3: TGTGCCAGCAGAGGGTCCGGTGTTGGCTACACCTTC.

The chain uses TRBV18 and TRBJ2-2, with 9 bases lining up with TRBD2. Germline V lookup: CDR1 KGHSH, CDR2 LQKENI. The V segment lost 4 bases and the J segment 4 bases; nucleotides outside the gene matches: 4. This CDR3 contains 15 residues. The CDR3 loop is CASSLSGSPTGELFF. The CDR3 DNA is TGTGCCAGCTCACTTAGCGGGAGCCCCACCGGGGAGCTGTTTTTT. Using reference TRBV18 and TRBJ2-2 for the parts outside the CDR3, the full variable domain is NAGVMQNPRHLVRRRGQEARLRCSPMKGHSHVYWYRQLPEEGLKFMVYLQKENIIDESGMPKERFSAEFPKEGPSILRIQQVVRGDSAAYFCASSLSGSPTGELFFGEGSRLTVL.

The chain uses TRBV28 and TRBJ1-5; D remains ambiguous. V was shortened by 2 bases and J by 3 bases, with 20 bases between the two germline ends. This CDR3 is built from 18 residues. Germline V lookup: CDR1 MDHEN, CDR2 SYDVKM. Written as DNA, the CDR3 is TGTGCCAGCAGTTTACCCCATTCGTTCGGAGAACTCAATCAGCCCCAGCATTTT. As protein: CASSLPHSFGELNQPQHF. Variable domain in full (rest from reference TRBV28 and TRBJ1-5): DVKVTQSSRYLVKRTGEKVFLECVQDMDHENMFWYRQDPGLGLRLIYFSYDVKMKEKGDIPEGYSVSREKKERFSLILESASTNQTSMYLCASSLPHSFGELNQPQHFGDGTRLSIL.

This chain connects TRBV6-1 to TRBJ2-1; 7 bases fit TRBD2. The CDR3 extends over 14 amino acids. CDR1 is MNHNS and CDR2 is SASEGT in the germline V gene. The V segment lost 8 bases and the J segment 6 bases; nucleotides outside the gene matches: 10. Here the CDR3 reads CASQGGPGFNEQFF. The DNA of the CDR3 is TGTGCCAGCCAGGGAGGGCCGGGTTTCAATGAGCAGTTCTTC.

This rearrangement joins TRBV5-1 to TRBJ1-1; D ambiguous. The CDR3 is 11 residues long. V was cut by 3 bases and J by 4 bases, with 4 bases left in between. Germline V lookup: CDR1 SGHRS, CDR2 YFSETQ. The CDR3 region is CASSYGTEAFF. CDR3 DNA sequence: TGCGCCAGCAGCTACGGCACTGAAGCTTTCTTT.

The chain links TRBV7-9 to TRBJ1-1; D gene uncertain. The CDR3 is made up of 11 amino acids. The V gene lost 5 bases and the J gene lost 8 bases, with 9 bases spanning the gap. Per the germline V gene, CDR1 is SEHNR and CDR2 is FQNEAQ (reference sequence). As DNA, the CDR3 is TGTGCCAGCAGCGCCGGAGTAGAAGCTTTCTTT. Amino acids: CASSAGVEAFF.

The J gene is TRBJ1-1, the V gene TRBV6-1; D gene uncertain. Looked up from germline, CDR1 is MNHNS and CDR2 is SASEGT. With 7 bases removed from V and 0 bases from J, the gap between germline ends came to 12 bases. This CDR3 is 14 amino acids long. CDR3 protein: CASIKDGVNTEAFF. The CDR3 DNA reads as TGTGCCAGCATTAAGGACGGGGTGAACACTGAAGCTTTCTTT.

V gene TRBV5-5 combines with J gene TRBJ2-7, with TRBD1 matching over 9 bases. The V gene's germline CDR1 is SGHKS and CDR2 YYEKEE (reference sequence). The CDR3 has 14 residues. V lost 3 bases, J lost 1 base, and 2 bases stayed unmatched. DNA of the CDR3: TGTGCCAGCAGCTCCGGGACAGGGTCCTACGAGCAGTACTTC. It is translated as CASSSGTGSYEQYF. Combining the CDR3 with reference TRBV5-5 and TRBJ2-7 gives the whole variable domain DAGVTQSPTHLIKTRGQQVTLRCSPISGHKSVSWYQQVLGQGPQFIFQYYEKEERGRGNFPDRFSARQFPNYSSELNVNALLLGDSALYLCASSSGTGSYEQYFGPGTRLTVT.

V is TRBV19 and J is TRBJ1-2; D is perhaps TRBD1 (5 bases). The CDR3 covers 14 residues. Between the trimmed V and J ends, which lost 4 bases and 4 bases, there was a span of 13 bases. Germline V gives CDR1 LNHDA, CDR2 SQIVND (reference sequence). The CDR3 is CASSTPGRAYGYTF. The CDR3 DNA sequence: TGTGCCAGTAGTACCCCAGGCAGGGCCTATGGCTACACCTTC.

The V call is TRBV4-1, the J call TRBJ1-6; perhaps TRBD1 as D (6 bases). The CDR3 loop spans 18 amino acids. V dropped 4 bases and J dropped 10 bases, with 26 bases sitting between them. Germline V lookup: CDR1 MGHRA, CDR2 YSYEKL. CDR3 DNA sequence: TGCGCCAGCAGCCCCGTGGAGGGGGGCCCTCGATTGGGATCACCCCTCCACTTT. Amino acids: CASSPVEGGPRLGSPLHF.

The chain joins TRBV29-1 to TRBJ2-7; the match to TRBD1 covers 10 bases. V lost 3 bases to trimming and J lost 1 base; unmatched junction nucleotides: 0. Germline lookup yields CDR1 SQVTM and CDR2 ANQGSEA. The CDR3 runs to 13 residues. DNA for the CDR3: TGCAGCGTTGAGGACAGGGGGTCCTACGAGCAGTACTTC. Translating it yields CSVEDRGSYEQYF.

The chain links TRBV5-1 to TRBJ2-7; TRBD2 agrees at 7 bases. V shed 0 bases, J shed 5 bases, and the junction held 5 bases outside the gene matches. Germline CDR1 and CDR2: SGHRS and YFSETQ. This CDR3 is built from 14 residues. CDR3 in DNA: TGCGCCAGCAGCTTGGCGGGGACTATGAACGAGCAGTACTTC. Residues: CASSLAGTMNEQYF.

J is TRBJ1-2 and V is TRBV18; TRBD1 matches 9 bases. The CDR3 covers 15 residues. Trimming took 4 bases from V and 4 from J; bases not matched to a gene: 7. CDR1 KGHSH and CDR2 LQKENI come from the germline V gene. CDR3 protein: CASSQDRGAFYGYTF. The CDR3 DNA is TGTGCCAGCTCACAAGACAGGGGGGCCTTCTATGGCTACACCTTC.

This chain links TRBV5-1 with TRBJ2-7; D may be TRBD1 (6 bases). The CDR3 consists of 13 residues. CDR1 and CDR2 from the germline V gene are SGHRS and YFSETQ. Between the trimmed V and J ends, which lost 2 bases and 10 bases, there was a span of 16 bases. DNA for the CDR3: TGCGCCAGCAGCTTTCTCGGACAGTATGAACAGTACTTC. It is translated as CASSFLGQYEQYF.

V usage is TRBV28 and J usage is TRBJ1-3; D remains ambiguous. Germline CDR1 and CDR2: MDHEN and SYDVKM. This CDR3 region has 11 residues. Trimming stripped 5 bases from V and 9 bases from J, with 8 bases between. The CDR3 spells CASSRQVTIYF. The CDR3 coding sequence is TGTGCCAGCAGTAGGCAGGTCACCATATATTTT.

V usage is TRBV10-1 and J usage is TRBJ1-6, with no clear D. The CDR3 is 13 residues long. Looked up from germline, CDR1 is WNHNN and CDR2 is SYGVQD (reference sequence). Trimming removed 2 bases from V and 8 bases from J, with 7 bases in between. The CDR3 DNA follows: TGCGCCAGCAGTGAGGGCCTTTATTCACCCCTCCACTTT. This encodes CASSEGLYSPLHF.

This clone has a handful of counts. Other nucleotide sequences from this sample produce the same CDR3. V and J are TRBV5-5 and TRBJ2-2, with TRBD2 identical over 11 bases. The V and J ends lost 0 bases and 0 bases, in that order; junction bases with no gene match: 4. Germline V gene lookup returns CDR1 SGHKS and CDR2 YYEKEE (reference sequence). The CDR3 extends over 18 amino acids. CDR3 bases: TGTGCCAGCAGCTTGGGATTAGCGGGAGGGCCGAACACCGGGGAGCTGTTTTTT. Its translation: CASSLGLAGGPNTGELFF.

The chain uses TRBV27 and TRBJ2-7, with D uncertain. Trimming shortened V by 3 bases and J by 1 base, and 7 bases separated the two germline ends. The CDR3 spans 13 residues. Per germline, CDR1 MNHEY and CDR2 SMNVEV (reference sequence). The CDR3 here is CASSLGYSYEQYF. The CDR3 region has the DNA TGTGCCAGCAGTTTGGGATATTCCTACGAGCAGTACTTC.

The genes are TRBV9 and TRBJ2-1; D gene uncertain. From germline, CDR1 is SGDLS and CDR2 YYNGEE. The CDR3 is made up of 13 amino acids. The germline V and J ends were trimmed by 0 bases and 9 bases, with 10 bases remaining between them. In DNA, the CDR3 is TGTGCCAGCAGCGTAGGGAGAAGCGTTGAGCAGTTCTTC. Its translation is CASSVGRSVEQFF.